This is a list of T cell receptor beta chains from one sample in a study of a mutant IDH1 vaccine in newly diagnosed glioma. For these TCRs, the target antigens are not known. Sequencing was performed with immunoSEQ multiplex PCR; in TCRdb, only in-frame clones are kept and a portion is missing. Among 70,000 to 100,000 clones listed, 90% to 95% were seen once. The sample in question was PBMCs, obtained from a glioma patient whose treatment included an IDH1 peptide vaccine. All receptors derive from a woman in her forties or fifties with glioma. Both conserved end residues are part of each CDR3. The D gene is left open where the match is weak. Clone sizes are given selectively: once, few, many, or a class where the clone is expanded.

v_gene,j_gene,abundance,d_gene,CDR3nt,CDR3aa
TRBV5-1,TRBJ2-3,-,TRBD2,TGCGCCAGCAGCTCACGTCCTCGGACTAGCCTCCCGCTTGGTACGCAGTATTTT,CASSSRPRTSLPLGTQYF
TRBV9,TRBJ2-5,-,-,TGTGCCAGCAGCGTAGCTCCGAATCCGGGGACCCAGTACTTC,CASSVAPNPGTQYF
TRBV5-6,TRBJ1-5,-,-,TGTGCCAGCAGCGCCAGGAGAGATAGCAATCAGCCCCAGCATTTT,CASSARRDSNQPQHF
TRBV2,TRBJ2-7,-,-,TGTGCCAGCAGTCCACGGACGAATCGGGACGAGCAGTACTTC,CASSPRTNRDEQYF
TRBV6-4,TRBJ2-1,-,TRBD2,TGTGCCAGCAGCCCCCTAGCGGCCACGGCGGGGAATGAGCAGTTCTTC,CASSPLAATAGNEQFF
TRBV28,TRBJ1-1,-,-,TGTGCCAGCATTATGGGCCCGAACACTGAAGCTTTCTTT,CASIMGPNTEAFF
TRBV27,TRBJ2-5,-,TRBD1,TGTGCCAGCAGTTTCTGGACAGGCATAGGGGAGACCCAGTACTTC,CASSFWTGIGETQYF
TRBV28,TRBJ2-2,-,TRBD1,TGTGCCAGCAGTTTACAGGGGGACACCGGGGAGCTGTTTTTT,CASSLQGDTGELFF
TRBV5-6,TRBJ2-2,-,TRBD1,TGTGCCAGCAGCCCCTCCGGGACAGGGCACACCGGGGAGCTGTTTTTT,CASSPSGTGHTGELFF
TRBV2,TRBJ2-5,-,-,TGTGCCAGCAGGACGGACTGGAACCAAGAGACCCAGTACTTC,CASRTDWNQETQYF
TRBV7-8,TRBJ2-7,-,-,TGTGCCAGCAGCACGGGACCGGATAACTCCTACGAGCAGTACTTC,CASSTGPDNSYEQYF
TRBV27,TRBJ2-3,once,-,TGTGCCAGCAGTTTAGGGCAGCCAGGATGGGGCATAGATACGCAGTATTTT,CASSLGQPGWGIDTQYF
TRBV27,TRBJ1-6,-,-,TGTGCCAGCAGTTTAGAAGCTCCAGATTATAATTCACCCCTCCACTTT,CASSLEAPDYNSPLHF
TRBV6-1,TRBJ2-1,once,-,TGTGCCAGCAGTGAACTGGGGTTTGGGGCTGAGCAGTTCTTC,CASSELGFGAEQFF
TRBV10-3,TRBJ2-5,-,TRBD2,TGTGCCATCAGTGAGTCGGTAACGGGAGGGCCCGAGACCCAGTACTTC,CAISESVTGGPETQYF
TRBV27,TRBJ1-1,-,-,TGTGCCAGCAGTCCACTAAGTCAGAAGATCACTGAAGCTTTCTTT,CASSPLSQKITEAFF
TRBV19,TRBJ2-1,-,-,TGTGCCACCGGGGTAGGGCGGGAAGTCAATGAGCAGTTCTTC,CATGVGREVNEQFF
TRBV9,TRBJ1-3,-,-,TGTGCCAGCAGCGCCAGCGTAGCGGGAACCTCTGGAAACACCATATATTTT,CASSASVAGTSGNTIYF
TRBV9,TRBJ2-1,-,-,TGTGCCAGCAGCCCCAGTGAAGGCTCCTACAATGAGCAGTTCTTC,CASSPSEGSYNEQFF
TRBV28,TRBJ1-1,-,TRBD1,TGTGCCAGCAGTATCGGAACAGGGGGCCTTGCTGAAGCTTTCTTT,CASSIGTGGLAEAFF
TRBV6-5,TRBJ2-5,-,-,TGTGCCAGCTCCCCGCCGGGTCTTGGGCGGGAGACCCAGTACTTC,CASSPPGLGRETQYF
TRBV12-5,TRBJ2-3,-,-,TGTGCTAGTGGTTTGCCGGGACAATTTGATACGCAGTATTTT,CASGLPGQFDTQYF
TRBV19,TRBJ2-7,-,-,TGTGCCAGTAGCCCAGGGCTCGAGCAGTACTTC,CASSPGLEQYF
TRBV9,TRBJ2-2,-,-,TGTGCCAGCAGCGTAAATCAGGGGCCTTCGAACACCGGGGAGCTGTTTTTT,CASSVNQGPSNTGELFF
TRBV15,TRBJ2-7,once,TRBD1,TGTGCCACCAGCAGGCCCGGACAGGGTGGGTCCTACGAGCAGTACTTC,CATSRPGQGGSYEQYF
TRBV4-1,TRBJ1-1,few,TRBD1,TGCGCCAGCAGCCCAACGGACAGGGGGAACACTGAAGCTTTCTTT,CASSPTDRGNTEAFF